This T cell receptor beta chain was documented in a study of cytomegalovirus exposure and HLA in healthy donors. Turning to the study itself: Among the roughly 370 genotyped donors, over 70% were placed in the Caucasian-associated ancestry cluster. Whole-study results and caveats: The study put around 180 TCR beta chains on its list as cytomegalovirus-associated. A later examination showed that TCR association rates differed by HLA locus, with DRB1 most and HLA-C fewest.

PCR involved 60 Vbeta and 13 Jbeta primers. Some clones are missing from TCRdb's copy, which holds only in-frame ones; the method was immunoSEQ multiplex PCR. Altogether 200,000 to 250,000 clones are present, 75% being singletons, with the ten largest covering 1.5% to 2%. This CDR3 spans 13 amino acids. Germline V gives CDR1 SGHRS, CDR2 YFSETQ. The V gene end was trimmed by 1 base and the J gene end by 5 bases; junction bases not matched to a gene: 1. A word on this clone: Antigen: not known.

The TCR comes from a woman in her twenties or thirties in good health and CMV-seronegative. This chain connects TRBV5-1 to TRBJ1-2; 8 bases agree with TRBD1. The source material was PBMCs. CDR3 nucleotides: TGCGCCAGCAGCTTGCAGGGGGCGTATGGCTACACCTTC. Translating gives CASSLQGAYGYTF.